Listed here are 5 T cell receptor beta chains from one sample, sequenced in a study of blood T cell repertoires in COVID-19. TCRdb keeps only in-frame clones here, not all; method: immunoSEQ multiplex PCR. The sample shows 90,000 to 100,000 clones, approximately 82% of them seen only once. The material sequenced was peripheral blood. These receptors were taken from a man in his 70s with acute or convalescent COVID-19.

This chain joins TRBV5-4 and TRBJ2-3, with TRBD2 matching 9 bases. The CDR3 loop spans 15 amino acids. The V gene's germline CDR1 is SGHNT and CDR2 YYREEE (reference sequence). V trimming: 9 bases; J trimming: 2 bases; junction bases outside the gene matches: 10. CDR3 in amino acids: CATTLAGVATDTQYF. The CDR3 DNA sequence: TGTGCCACGACGTTAGCGGGAGTAGCCACAGATACGCAGTATTTT.

The V call is TRBV30, the J call TRBJ2-5; a weak D match, TRBD2 (7 bases). Germline V gene sequence: CDR1 GTSNPN, CDR2 SVGIG (reference sequence). The V end was cut by 8 bases, the J end by 5 bases, with 18 bases between. The CDR3 has 13 residues. The DNA for the CDR3 is TGTGCCGGTCGGGGGGCACTTGGGGAGACCCAGTACTTC. It codes for CAGRGALGETQYF.

This sequence joins TRBV21-1 and TRBJ1-2; the table names TRBD1, a call not compared with the DNA. TRBV21-1 has pseudogene status. CDR3 length: 14 amino acids. The CDR3 DNA reads as TGTGCCAGCAGCGAGAGGCGGACAGACTATGGCTACACCTTC. The encoded protein is CASSERRTDYGYTF.

DNA of the CDR3: TGTGCCATCGGGACAGGGCATGAGCAGTTCTTC. It translates to CAIGTGHEQFF. V and J are TRBV19 and TRBJ2-1; TRBD1 aligns across 9 bases. The CDR3 is 11 amino acids. Looked up from germline, CDR1 is LNHDA and CDR2 is SQIVND (reference sequence). J gave up 8 bases and V 10 bases, and 3 bases lay outside the gene matches.

The chain has TRBV27 and TRBJ1-1; D gene unclear. Germline CDR1 reads MNHEY; CDR2 reads SMNVEV (reference sequence). Trimming took 0 bases from V and 4 from J, leaving 12 bases between them. The CDR3 spans 15 residues. The CDR3, as DNA: TGTGCCAGCAGTTTATCGATGTCGTCGGGCACTGAAGCTTTCTTT. As protein: CASSLSMSSGTEAFF.